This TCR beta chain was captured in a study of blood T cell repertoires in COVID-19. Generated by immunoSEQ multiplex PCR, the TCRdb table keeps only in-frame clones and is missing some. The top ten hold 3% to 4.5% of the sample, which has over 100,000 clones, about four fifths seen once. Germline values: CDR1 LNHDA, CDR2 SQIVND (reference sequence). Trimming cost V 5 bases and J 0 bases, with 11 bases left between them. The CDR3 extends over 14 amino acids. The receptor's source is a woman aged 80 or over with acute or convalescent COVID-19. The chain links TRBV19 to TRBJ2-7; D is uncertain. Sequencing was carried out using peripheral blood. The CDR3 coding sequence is TGTGCCAGTAGTGAGGCGAGCGCCTCCTACGAGCAGTACTTC. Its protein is CASSEASASYEQYF.